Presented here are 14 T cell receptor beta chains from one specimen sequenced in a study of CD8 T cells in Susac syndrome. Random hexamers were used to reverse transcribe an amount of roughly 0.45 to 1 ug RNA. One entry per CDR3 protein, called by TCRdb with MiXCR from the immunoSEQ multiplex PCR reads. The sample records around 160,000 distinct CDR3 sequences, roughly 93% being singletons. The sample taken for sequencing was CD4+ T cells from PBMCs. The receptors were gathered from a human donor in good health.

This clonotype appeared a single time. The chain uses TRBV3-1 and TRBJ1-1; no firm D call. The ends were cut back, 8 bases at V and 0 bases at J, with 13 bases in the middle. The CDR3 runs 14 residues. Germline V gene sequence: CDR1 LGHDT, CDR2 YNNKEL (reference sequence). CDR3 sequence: CASGGGTMNTEAFF. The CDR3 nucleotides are TGTGCCAGCGGAGGCGGAACCATGAACACTGAAGCTTTCTTT.

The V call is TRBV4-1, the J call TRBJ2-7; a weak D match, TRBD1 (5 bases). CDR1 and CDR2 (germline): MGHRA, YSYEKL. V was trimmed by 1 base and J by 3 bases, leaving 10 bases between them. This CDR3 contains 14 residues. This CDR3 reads CASSQVRGFYEQYF. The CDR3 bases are TGCGCCAGCAGCCAAGTAAGGGGCTTCTACGAGCAGTACTTC.

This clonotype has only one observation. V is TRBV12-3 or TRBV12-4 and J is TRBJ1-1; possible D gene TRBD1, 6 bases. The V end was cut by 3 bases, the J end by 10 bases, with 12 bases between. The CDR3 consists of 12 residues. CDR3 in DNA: TGTGCCAGCAGTTTGGGGGGCGCAGGAGCTTTCTTT. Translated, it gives CASSLGGAGAFF.

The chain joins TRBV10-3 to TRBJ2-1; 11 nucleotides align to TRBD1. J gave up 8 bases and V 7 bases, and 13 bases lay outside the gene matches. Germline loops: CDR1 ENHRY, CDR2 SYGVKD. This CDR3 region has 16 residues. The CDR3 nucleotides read TGTGCCATCACCCCTGAGGAGGGGACAGGGGGGGATGAGCAGTTCTTC. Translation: CAITPEEGTGGDEQFF.

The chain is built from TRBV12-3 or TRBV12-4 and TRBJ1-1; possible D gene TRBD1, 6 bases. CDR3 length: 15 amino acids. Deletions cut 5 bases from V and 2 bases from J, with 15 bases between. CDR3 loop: CASSAQTGANTEAFF. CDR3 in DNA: TGTGCCAGCAGTGCCCAGACAGGAGCCAACACTGAAGCTTTCTTT.

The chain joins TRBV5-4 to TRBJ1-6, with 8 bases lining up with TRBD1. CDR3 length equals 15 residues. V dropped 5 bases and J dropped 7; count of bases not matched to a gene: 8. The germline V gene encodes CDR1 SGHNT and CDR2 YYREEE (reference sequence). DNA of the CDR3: TGTGCCAGCAGTCTTTGGACAGGGATGAATTCACCCCTCCACTTT. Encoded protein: CASSLWTGMNSPLHF.

CDR3 protein: CASSSGSWSTDTQYF. The CDR3 DNA follows: TGTGCCAGCAGCTCAGGGTCTTGGAGCACAGATACGCAGTATTTT. V is TRBV5-4 and J is TRBJ2-3, with D tentatively TRBD1 (5 bases). This CDR3 is built from 15 residues. V was trimmed by 3 bases and J by 0 bases, leaving 11 bases between them. Germline V gives CDR1 SGHNT, CDR2 YYREEE (reference sequence).

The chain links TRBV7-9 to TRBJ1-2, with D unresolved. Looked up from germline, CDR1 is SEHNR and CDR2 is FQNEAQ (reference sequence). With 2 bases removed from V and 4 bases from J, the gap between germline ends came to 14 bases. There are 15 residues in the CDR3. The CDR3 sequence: CASSLNGPLTYGYTF. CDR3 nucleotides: TGTGCCAGCAGCTTAAATGGCCCTTTGACCTATGGCTACACCTTC.

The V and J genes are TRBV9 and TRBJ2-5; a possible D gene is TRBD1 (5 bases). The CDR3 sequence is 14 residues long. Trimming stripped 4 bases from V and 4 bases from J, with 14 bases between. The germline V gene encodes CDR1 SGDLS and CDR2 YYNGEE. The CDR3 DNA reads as TGTGCCAGCAGCCCAGACGTGGGGCCAGAGACCCAGTACTTC. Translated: CASSPDVGPETQYF.

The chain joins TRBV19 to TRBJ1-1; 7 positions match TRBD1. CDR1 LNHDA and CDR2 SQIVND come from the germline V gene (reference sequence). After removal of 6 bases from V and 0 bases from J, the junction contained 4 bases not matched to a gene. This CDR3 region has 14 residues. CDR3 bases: TGTGCCAGTAGGGCGGGACAGATGAACACTGAAGCTTTCTTT. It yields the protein CASRAGQMNTEAFF.

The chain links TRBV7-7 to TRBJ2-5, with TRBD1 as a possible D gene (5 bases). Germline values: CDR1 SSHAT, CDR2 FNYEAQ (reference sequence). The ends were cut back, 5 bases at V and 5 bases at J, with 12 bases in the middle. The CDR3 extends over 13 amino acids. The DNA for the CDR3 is TGTGCCAGCAGCACGCAGGGTGGTGAGACCCAGTACTTC. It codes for CASSTQGGETQYF.

The CDR3 bases are TGTGCCAGCAGCTGGGGACGTAGGTCCGGGGGTTCCTACAATGAGCAGTTCTTC. Translated: CASSWGRRSGGSYNEQFF. The chain is built from TRBV13 and TRBJ2-1, with D perhaps TRBD2 (6 bases). V was shortened by 4 bases and J by 1 base, with 20 bases between the two germline ends. CDR3 length: 18 amino acids. The V gene's germline CDR1 is PRHDT and CDR2 FYEKMQ (reference sequence).

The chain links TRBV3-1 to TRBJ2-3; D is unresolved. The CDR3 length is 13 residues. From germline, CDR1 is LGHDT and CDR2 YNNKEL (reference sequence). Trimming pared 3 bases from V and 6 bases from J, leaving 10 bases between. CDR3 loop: CASSHPDGDTQYF. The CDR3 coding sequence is TGTGCCAGCAGCCACCCCGACGGGGATACGCAGTATTTT.

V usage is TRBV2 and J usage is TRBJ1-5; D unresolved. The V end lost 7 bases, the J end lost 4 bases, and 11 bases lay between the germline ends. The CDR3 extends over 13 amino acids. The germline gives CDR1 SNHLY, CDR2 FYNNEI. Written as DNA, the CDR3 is TGTGCCAGCATTTCGGACGGGAATCAGCCCCAGCATTTT. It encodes CASISDGNQPQHF.